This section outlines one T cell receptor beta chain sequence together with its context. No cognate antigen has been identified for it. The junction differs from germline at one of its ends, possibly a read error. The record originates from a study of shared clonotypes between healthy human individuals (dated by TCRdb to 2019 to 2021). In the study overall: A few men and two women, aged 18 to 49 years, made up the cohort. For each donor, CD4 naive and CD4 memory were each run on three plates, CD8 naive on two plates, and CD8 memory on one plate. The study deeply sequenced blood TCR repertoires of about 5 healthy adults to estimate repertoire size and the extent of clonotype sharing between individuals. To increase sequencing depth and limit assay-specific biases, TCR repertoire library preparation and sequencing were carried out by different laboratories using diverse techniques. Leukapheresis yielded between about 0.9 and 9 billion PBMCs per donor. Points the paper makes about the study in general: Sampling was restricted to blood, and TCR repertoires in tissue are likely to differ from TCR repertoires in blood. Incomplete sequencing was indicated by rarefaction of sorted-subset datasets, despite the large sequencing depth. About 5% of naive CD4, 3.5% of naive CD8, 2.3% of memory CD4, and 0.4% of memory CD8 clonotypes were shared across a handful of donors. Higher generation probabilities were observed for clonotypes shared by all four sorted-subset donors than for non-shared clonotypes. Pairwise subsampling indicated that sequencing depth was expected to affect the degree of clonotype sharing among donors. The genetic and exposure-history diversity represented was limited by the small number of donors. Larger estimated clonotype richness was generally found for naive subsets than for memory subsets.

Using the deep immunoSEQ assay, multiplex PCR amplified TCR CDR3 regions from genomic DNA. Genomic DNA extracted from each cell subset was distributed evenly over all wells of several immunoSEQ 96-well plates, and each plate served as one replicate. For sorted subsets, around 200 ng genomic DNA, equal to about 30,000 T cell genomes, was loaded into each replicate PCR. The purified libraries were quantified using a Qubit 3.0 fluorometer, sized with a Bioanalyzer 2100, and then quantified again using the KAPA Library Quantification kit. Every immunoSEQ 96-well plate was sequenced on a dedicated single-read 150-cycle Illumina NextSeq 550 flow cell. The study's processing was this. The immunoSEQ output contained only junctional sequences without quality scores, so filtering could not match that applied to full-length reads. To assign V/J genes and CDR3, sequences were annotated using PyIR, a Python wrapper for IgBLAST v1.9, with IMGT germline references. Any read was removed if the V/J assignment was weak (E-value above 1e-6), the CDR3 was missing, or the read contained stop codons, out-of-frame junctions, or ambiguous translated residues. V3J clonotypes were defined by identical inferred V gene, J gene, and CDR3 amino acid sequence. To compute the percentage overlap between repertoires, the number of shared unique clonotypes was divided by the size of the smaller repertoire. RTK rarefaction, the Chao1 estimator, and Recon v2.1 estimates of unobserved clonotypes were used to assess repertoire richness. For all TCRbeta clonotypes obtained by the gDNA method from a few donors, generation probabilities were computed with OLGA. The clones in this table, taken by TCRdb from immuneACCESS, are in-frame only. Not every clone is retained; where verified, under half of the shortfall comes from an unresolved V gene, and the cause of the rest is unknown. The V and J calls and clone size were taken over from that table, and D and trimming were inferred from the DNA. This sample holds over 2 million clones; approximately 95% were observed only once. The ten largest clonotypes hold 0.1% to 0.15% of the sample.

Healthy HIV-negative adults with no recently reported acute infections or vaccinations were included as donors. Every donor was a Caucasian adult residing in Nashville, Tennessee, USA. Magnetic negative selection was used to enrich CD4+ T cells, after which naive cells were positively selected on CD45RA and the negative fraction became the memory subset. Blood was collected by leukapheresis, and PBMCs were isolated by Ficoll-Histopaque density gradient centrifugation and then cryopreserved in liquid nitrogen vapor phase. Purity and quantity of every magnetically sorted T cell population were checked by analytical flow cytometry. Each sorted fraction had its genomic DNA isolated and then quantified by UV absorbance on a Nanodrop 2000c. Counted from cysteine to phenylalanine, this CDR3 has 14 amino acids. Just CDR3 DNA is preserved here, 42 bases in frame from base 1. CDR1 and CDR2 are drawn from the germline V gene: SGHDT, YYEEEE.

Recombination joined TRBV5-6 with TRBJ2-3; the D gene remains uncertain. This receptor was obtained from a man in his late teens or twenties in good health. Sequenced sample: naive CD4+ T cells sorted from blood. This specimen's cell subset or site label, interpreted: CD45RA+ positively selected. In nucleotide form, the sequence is TGTGCCAGCACCTTGGTGAAGGGCACAGATACGCAGTATTTT. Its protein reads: CASTLVKGTDTQYF.